Detailed here is one TCR beta chain. Its antigen is still unknown. This specimen comes from a study of T cell repertoires and HLA-DP antigens. The primer mix covered 54 TRBV segments and 13 TRBJ segments. Assay used: immunoSEQ multiplex PCR; TCRdb lists only in-frame clones, some missing. The sample yields over 60,000 clones, around 80% seen once. The clonotype was recovered from a man in his sixties in good health and CMV-seronegative. Sequencing was done on a sample of CD4+ T cells from PBMCs.

The CDR3 loop reads CASSLFDRGLEQYV. The CDR3, as DNA: TGTGCCAGCAGCTTATTTGACCGGGGGCTCGAGCAGTACGTC. The chain combines TRBV7-8 with TRBJ2-7, with D perhaps being TRBD1 or TRBD2 (6 bases each). The CDR3 contains 14 residues. The V end was cut by 2 bases, the J end by 6 bases, with 14 bases between. Germline assignment: CDR1 SGHVS and CDR2 FQNEAQ.